This TCR beta chain derives from a study of T cell responses to AZD1222 COVID-19 vaccine (dated by TCRdb to about 2021). Background on the whole study: Because spike-specific TCR depth and breadth did not differ between the two schedules, AZD1222 recipients who got a second dose at roughly 4 weeks were pooled with those who got a second dose at roughly 12 weeks. A total of around 240 trial participants underwent TCR sequencing, of whom about 210 had received two doses of AZD1222 and about 25 had received two doses of the MenACWY control vaccine. Trial participants were enrolled into age subgroups of 18-55, 56-69 and 70-plus years, which contained approximately 150, 28 and 58 TCR-sequenced participants, respectively.

Between the V and J ends, shortened by 4 bases and 10 bases respectively, the junction contains 11 bases. The CDR1 and CDR2 encoded by the germline V gene are SGHTA and FQGNSA. The CDR3 runs 13 residues from the cysteine to the phenylalanine. Only the CDR3 DNA is retained, 39 bases long and in frame from the first base. The CDR3 regions of human TCRbeta chains were analyzed by immunosequencing. Processing in the source paper ran as follows. TCRs in the repertoires were matched against a reference library of SARS-CoV-2-specific TCRs that had been generated with the MIRA antigen-specificity platform. Breadth meant the fraction of unique TCRs that were SARS-CoV-2-associated, whereas depth meant the fraction of total T cells that were SARS-CoV-2-associated. Using the MIRA data, every spike-specific TCR was mapped to the spike region that the TCR reacted to and assigned to either a CD4 or a CD8 class. Log10-transformed breadth and depth values were compared by one-way ANOVA with Sidak's multiple comparisons tests. TCRdb took this table from immuneACCESS and kept in-frame rearrangements with V and J called. Such tables lack part of the clones; where checked against another copy, unresolved V genes explain under half of the gap, and the rest is unexplained. That table supplies the V and J calls and clone size; D and trimming were determined from the DNA. The sample yields about 130,000 clones; about 90% were counted once. The ten largest clones represent 1.5% to 2% of the sample.

As regards this clone: No antigen is known for it. Base quality data are lacking; no much larger clone is found one base away.

The sample's time point label, decoded: baseline before first vaccination. Vaccinee samples came from UK trials COV001 and COV002, including a single-blind randomized controlled phase 2/3 trial of AZD1222 (ChAdOx1 nCoV-19) in healthy adults. For TCRbeta chain sequencing, PBMC samples from trial participants were taken at day 0 and at day 28 after the second dose. Broader findings and caveats from the paper: The vaccine-associated CD4 TCRs covered the entire spike protein, and the dominant responses fell in regions 160-218 and 743-854. Conclusions about previously exposed vaccinees are limited because only five to seven AZD1222 recipients were SARS-CoV-2 seropositive at baseline. Participants were mostly white British, with more females than males. The authors suggested clonal diversity may have been underestimated. The 56-69-year group was small, and its depth increase did not reach significance, likely because of low power. A significant rise in spike-specific TCR breadth and depth was observed after two AZD1222 doses relative to day 0 and relative to MenACWY recipients. No day 14 peak-response samples were available, so repertoires were characterized only after the peak T cell response. Reportedly, close to half of the unique spike-specific TCRs recognized epitopes lying outside the regions that are mutated in the B.1.351 and B.1.1.7 variants.

This specimen consisted of peripheral blood, obtained on day 0 of AZD1222 vaccination. This receptor was taken from an adult in good health. This chain is built from TRBV7-2 and TRBJ1-6; the D gene assignment is ambiguous. The DNA sequence is as follows: TGTGCCAGCAGCTCCGTGCCAGAATCACCCCTCCACTTT. The encoded protein is CASSSVPESPLHF.